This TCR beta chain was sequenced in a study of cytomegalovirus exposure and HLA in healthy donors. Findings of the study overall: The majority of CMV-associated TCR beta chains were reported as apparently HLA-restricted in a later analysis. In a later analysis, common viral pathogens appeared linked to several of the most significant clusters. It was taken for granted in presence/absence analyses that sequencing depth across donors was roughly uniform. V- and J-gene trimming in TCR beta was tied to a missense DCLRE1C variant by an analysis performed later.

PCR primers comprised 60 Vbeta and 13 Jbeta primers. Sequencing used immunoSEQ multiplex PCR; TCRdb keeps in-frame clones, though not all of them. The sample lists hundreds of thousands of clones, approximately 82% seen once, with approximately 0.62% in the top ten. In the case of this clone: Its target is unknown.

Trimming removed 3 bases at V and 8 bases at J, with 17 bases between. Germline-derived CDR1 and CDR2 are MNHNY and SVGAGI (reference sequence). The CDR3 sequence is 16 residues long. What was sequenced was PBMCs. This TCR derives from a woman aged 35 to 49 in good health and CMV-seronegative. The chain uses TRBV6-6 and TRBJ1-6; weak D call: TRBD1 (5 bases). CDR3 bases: TGTGCCAGCAGTTATATTCCCGACAGATTCGATTCACCCCTCCACTTT. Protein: CASSYIPDRFDSPLHF.